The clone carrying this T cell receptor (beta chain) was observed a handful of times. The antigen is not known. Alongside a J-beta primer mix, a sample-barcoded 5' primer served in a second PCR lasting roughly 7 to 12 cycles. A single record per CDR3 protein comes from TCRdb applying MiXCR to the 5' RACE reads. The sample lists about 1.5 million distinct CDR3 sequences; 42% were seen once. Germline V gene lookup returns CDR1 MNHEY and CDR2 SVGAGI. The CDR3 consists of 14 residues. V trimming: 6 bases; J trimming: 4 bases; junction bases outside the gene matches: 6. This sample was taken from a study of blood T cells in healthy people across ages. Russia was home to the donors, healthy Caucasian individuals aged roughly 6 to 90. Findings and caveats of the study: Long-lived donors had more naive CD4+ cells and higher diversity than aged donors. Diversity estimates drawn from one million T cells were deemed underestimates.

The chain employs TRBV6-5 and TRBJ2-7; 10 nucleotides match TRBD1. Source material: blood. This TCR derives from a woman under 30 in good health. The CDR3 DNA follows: TGTGCCAGCAGGCGACAGGGGGCAGAATACGAGCAGTACTTC. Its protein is CASRRQGAEYEQYF.